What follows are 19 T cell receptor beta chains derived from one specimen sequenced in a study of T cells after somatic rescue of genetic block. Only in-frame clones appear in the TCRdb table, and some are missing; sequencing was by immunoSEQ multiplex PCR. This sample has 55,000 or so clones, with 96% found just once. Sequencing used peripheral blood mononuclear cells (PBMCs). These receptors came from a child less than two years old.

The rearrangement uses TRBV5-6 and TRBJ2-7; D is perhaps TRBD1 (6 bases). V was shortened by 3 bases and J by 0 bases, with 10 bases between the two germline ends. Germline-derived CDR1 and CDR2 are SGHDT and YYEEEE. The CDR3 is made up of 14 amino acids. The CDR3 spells CASSSLTGSYEQYF. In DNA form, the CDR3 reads TGTGCCAGCAGCTCCTTGACAGGCTCCTACGAGCAGTACTTC. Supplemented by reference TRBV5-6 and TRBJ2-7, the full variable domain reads DAGVTQSPTHLIKTRGQQVTLRCSPKSGHDTVSWYQQALGQGPQFIFQYYEEEERQRGNFPDRFSGHQFPNYSSELNVNALLLGDSALYLCASSSLTGSYEQYFGPGTRLTVT.

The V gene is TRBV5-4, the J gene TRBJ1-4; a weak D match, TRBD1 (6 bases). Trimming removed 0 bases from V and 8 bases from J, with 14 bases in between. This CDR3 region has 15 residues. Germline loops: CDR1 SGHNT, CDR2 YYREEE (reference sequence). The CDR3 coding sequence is TGTGCCAGCAGCTTGGCACAGGGTTCGGGGGAAAAACTGTTTTTT. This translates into CASSLAQGSGEKLFF. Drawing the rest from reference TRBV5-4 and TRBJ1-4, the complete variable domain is ETGVTQSPTHLIKTRGQQVTLRCSSQSGHNTVSWYQQALGQGPQFIFQYYREEENGRGNFPPRFSGLQFPNYSSELNVNALELDDSALYLCASSLAQGSGEKLFFGSGTQLSVL.

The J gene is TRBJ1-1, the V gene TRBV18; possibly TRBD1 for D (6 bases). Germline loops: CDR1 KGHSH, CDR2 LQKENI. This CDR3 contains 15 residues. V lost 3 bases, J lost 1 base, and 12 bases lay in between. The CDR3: CASSPVLQGNTEAFF. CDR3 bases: TGTGCCAGCTCACCTGTTTTACAGGGGAACACTGAAGCTTTCTTT.

DNA for the CDR3: TGTGCCGTTTTGAGTAGGGACACCATATATTTT. As protein: CAVLSRDTIYF. The genes are TRBV7-9 and TRBJ1-3; the D is unclear. With 11 bases removed from V and 8 bases from J, the gap between germline ends came to 13 bases. This CDR3 contains 11 residues. Germline-derived CDR1 and CDR2 are SEHNR and FQNEAQ (reference sequence).

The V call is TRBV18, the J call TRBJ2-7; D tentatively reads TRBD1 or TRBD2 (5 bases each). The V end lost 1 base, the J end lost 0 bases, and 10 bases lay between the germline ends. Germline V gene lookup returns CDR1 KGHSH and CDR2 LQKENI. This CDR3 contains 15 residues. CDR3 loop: CASSPRIGTSYEQYF. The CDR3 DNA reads TGTGCCAGCTCACCACGCATAGGGACCTCCTACGAGCAGTACTTC.

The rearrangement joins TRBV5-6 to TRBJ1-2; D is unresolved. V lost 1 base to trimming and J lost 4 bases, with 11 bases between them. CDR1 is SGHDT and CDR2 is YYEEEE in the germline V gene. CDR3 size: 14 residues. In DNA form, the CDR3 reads TGTGCCAGCAGCTTGTGGAGGAGGAGCTATGGCTACACCTTC. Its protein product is CASSLWRRSYGYTF. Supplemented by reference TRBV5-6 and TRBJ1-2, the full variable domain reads DAGVTQSPTHLIKTRGQQVTLRCSPKSGHDTVSWYQQALGQGPQFIFQYYEEEERQRGNFPDRFSGHQFPNYSSELNVNALLLGDSALYLCASSLWRRSYGYTFGSGTRLTVV.

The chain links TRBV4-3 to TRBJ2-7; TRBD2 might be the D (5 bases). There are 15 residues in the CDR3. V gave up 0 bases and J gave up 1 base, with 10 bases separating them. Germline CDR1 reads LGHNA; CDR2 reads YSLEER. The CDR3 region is CASSQEPRASYEQYF. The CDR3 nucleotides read TGCGCCAGCAGCCAAGAACCGCGGGCATCCTACGAGCAGTACTTC.

The CDR3 loop reads CASSQRLARPGELFF. CDR3 bases: TGTGCCAGCTCTCAGAGACTAGCGCGCCCCGGGGAGCTGTTTTTT. The chain employs TRBV18 and TRBJ2-2; TRBD2 agrees at 8 bases. Unmatched junction bases numbered 9, after V lost 6 bases and J lost 6 bases. The CDR3 has 15 amino acids. Germline assignment: CDR1 KGHSH and CDR2 LQKENI.

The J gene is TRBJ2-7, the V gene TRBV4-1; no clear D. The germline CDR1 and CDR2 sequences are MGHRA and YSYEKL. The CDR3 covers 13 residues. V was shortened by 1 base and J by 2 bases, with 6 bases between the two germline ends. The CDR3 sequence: CASSQGYTYEQYF. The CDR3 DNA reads TGCGCCAGCAGCCAAGGTTACACCTACGAGCAGTACTTC.

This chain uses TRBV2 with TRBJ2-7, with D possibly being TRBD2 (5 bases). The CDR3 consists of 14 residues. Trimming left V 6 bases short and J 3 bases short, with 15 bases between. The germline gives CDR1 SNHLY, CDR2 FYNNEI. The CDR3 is CASSVRGDVYEQYF. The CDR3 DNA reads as TGTGCCAGCAGCGTCCGGGGAGACGTCTACGAGCAGTACTTC.

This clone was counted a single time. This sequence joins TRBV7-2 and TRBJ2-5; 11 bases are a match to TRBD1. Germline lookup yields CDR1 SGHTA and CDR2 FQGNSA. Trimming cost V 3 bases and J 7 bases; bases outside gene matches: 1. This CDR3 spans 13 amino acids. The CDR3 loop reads CASSLGQGVTQYF. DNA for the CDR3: TGTGCCAGCAGCTTGGGACAGGGGGTGACCCAGTACTTC.

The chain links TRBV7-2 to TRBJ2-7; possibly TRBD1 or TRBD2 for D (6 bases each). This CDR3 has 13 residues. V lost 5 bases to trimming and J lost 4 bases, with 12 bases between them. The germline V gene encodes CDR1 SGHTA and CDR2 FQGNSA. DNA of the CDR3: TGTGCCAGCAGCCCCGGGGGCGGATACGAGCAGTACTTC. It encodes CASSPGGGYEQYF.

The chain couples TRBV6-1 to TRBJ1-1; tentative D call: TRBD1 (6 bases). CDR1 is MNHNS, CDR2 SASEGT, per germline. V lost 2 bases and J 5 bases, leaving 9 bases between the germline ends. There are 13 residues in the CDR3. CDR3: CASSEQGRTEAFF. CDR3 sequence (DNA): TGTGCCAGCAGTGAACAGGGGAGGACTGAAGCTTTCTTT.

The CDR3 coding sequence is TGTGCCATCAGTGACAGGGGGGAGACCCAGTACTTC. Protein sequence: CAISDRGETQYF. This chain connects TRBV10-3 to TRBJ2-5, with 7 bases matching TRBD1. This CDR3 spans 12 amino acids. Looked up from germline, CDR1 is ENHRY and CDR2 is SYGVKD. V dropped 3 bases and J dropped 5; count of bases not matched to a gene: 0.

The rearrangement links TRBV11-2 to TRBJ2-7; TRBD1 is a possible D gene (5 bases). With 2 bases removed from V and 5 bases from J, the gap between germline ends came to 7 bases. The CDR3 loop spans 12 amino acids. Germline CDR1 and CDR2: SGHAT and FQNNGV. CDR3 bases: TGTGCCAGCAGCTTAATACAGGACGAGCAGTACTTC. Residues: CASSLIQDEQYF.

The CDR3 loop reads CASSFDTSGSYEQYF. CDR3 nucleotides: TGTGCCAGCAGCTTTGATACTAGCGGGAGCTACGAGCAGTACTTC. The chain joins TRBV7-2 to TRBJ2-7; 11 bases match TRBD2. The CDR3 runs 15 residues. Germline V gene lookup returns CDR1 SGHTA and CDR2 FQGNSA. Trimming took 3 bases from V and 3 from J; bases not matched to a gene: 4.

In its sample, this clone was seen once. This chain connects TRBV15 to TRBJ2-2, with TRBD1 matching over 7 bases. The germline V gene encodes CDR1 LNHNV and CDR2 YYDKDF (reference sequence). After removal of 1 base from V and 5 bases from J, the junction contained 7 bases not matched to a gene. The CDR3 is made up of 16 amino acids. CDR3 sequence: CATSRVGTGDTGELFF. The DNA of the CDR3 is TGTGCCACCAGCAGAGTAGGTACAGGGGATACCGGGGAGCTGTTTTTT. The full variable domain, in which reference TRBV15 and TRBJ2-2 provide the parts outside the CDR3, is DAMVIQNPRYQVTQFGKPVTLSCSQTLNHNVMYWYQQKSSQAPKLLFHYYDKDFNNEADTPDNFQSRRPNTSFCFLDIRSPGLGDTAMYLCATSRVGTGDTGELFFGEGSRLTVL.

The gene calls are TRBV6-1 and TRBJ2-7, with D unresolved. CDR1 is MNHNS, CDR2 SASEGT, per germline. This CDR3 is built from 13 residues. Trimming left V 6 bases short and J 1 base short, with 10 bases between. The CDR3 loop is CASSRDVSYEQYF. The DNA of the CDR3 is TGTGCCAGCAGCCGCGACGTTTCCTACGAGCAGTACTTC.

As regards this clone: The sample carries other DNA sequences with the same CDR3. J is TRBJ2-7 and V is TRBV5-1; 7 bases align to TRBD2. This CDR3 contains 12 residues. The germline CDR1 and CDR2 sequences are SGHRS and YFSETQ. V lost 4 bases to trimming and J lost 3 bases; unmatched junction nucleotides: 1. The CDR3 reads CASSRTSYEQYF. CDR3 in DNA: TGCGCCAGCAGCCGGACTAGCTACGAGCAGTACTTC. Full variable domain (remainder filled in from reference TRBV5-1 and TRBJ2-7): KAGVTQTPRYLIKTRGQQVTLSCSPISGHRSVSWYQQTPGQGLQFLFEYFSETQRNKGNFPGRFSGRQFSNSRSEMNVSTLELGDSALYLCASSRTSYEQYFGPGTRLTVT.